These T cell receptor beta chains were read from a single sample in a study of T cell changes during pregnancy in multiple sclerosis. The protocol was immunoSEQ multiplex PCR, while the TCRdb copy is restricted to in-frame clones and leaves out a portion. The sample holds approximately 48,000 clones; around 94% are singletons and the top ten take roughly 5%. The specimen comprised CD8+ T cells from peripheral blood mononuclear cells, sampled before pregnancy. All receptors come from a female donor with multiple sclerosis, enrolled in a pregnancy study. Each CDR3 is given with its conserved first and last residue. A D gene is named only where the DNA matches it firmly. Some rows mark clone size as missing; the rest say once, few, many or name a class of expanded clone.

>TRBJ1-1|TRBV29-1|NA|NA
CSVEIRYTEAFF
TGCAGCGTTGAAATCAGGTATACTGAAGCTTTCTTT
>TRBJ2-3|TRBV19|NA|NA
CASTNQDTQYF
TGTGCCAGTACAAATCAGGATACGCAGTATTTT
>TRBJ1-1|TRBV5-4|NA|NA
CASRLLGGIGTEAFF
TGTGCCAGCAGGCTCCTGGGGGGGATAGGCACTGAAGCTTTCTTT
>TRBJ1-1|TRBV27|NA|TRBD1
CASSLRDRVISEAFF
TGTGCCAGCAGTCTCCGGGACAGGGTAATCTCTGAAGCTTTCTTT
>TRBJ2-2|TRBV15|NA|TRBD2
CATSGTSETGELFF
TGTGCCACCAGCGGGACTAGCGAAACCGGGGAGCTGTTTTTT
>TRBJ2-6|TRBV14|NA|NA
CAGRAASGANVLTF
TGTGCCGGGCGAGCGGCCTCTGGGGCCAACGTCCTGACTTTC
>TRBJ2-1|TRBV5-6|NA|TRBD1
CASSLGTGGGEQFF
TGTGCCAGCAGCTTAGGGACAGGGGGAGGTGAGCAGTTCTTC
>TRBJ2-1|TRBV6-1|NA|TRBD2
CASSVTSGRADEQFF
TGTGCCAGCAGTGTGACTAGCGGGAGGGCCGATGAGCAGTTCTTC
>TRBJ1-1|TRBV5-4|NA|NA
CAIQRRGGAGEAFF
TGTGCTATTCAAAGGAGGGGTGGGGCGGGAGAAGCTTTCTTT
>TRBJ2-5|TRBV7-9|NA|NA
CASSLFAGRGGETQYF
TGTGCCAGCAGCCTTTTTGCGGGGAGAGGAGGAGAGACCCAGTACTTC
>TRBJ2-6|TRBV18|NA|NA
CASSPGSARGGANVLTF
TGTGCCAGCTCACCGGGCAGTGCCCGCGGGGGGGCCAACGTCCTGACTTTC
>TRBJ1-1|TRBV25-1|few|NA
CASSPGSGTEAFF
TGTGCCAGCAGCCCCGGGAGTGGGACTGAAGCTTTCTTT
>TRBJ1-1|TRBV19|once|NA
CASSMNRAITEAFF
TGTGCCAGTAGTATGAACAGGGCGATAACTGAAGCTTTCTTT
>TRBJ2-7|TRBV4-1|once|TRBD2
CASSPLGGLAGYEQYF
TGCGCCAGCAGCCCCCTGGGGGGACTAGCGGGATACGAGCAGTACTTC
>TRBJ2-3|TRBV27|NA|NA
CASSPPWSGTDTQYF
TGTGCCAGCAGCCCCCCTTGGAGCGGCACAGATACGCAGTATTTT
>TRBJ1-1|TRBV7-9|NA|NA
CAGHHTEAFF
TGTGCCGGCCACCACACTGAAGCTTTCTTT
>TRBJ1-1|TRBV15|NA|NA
CATSRDRQGNTEAFF
TGTGCCACCAGCAGAGATCGTCAGGGGAACACTGAAGCTTTCTTT
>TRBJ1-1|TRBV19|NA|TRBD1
CAPTNAGTGMNTEAFF
TGTGCCCCGACGAACGCCGGGACAGGCATGAACACTGAAGCTTTCTTT
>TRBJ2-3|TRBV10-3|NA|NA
CAISGTSITDTQYF
TGTGCCATCAGTGGAACCAGTATCACAGATACGCAGTATTTT
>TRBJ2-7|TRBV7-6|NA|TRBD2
CASSLETSGLFYEQYF
TGTGCCAGCAGCTTAGAAACTAGCGGGCTATTCTACGAGCAGTACTTC
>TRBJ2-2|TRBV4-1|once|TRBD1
CASSYGQATGELFF
TGCGCCAGCAGCTACGGACAGGCCACCGGGGAGCTGTTTTTT
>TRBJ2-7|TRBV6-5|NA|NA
CASSHPYRVDEQYF
TGTGCCAGCAGTCACCCGTACAGGGTCGACGAGCAGTACTTC
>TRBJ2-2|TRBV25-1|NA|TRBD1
CASSWGQGETGELFF
TGTGCCAGCAGCTGGGGACAGGGGGAAACCGGGGAGCTGTTTTTT
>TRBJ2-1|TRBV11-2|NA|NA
CASSLGYRVYEQFF
TGTGCCAGCAGCTTAGGTTACAGGGTCTATGAGCAGTTCTTC
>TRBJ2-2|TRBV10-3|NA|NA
CAISQGGSVTGELFF
TGTGCCATCAGCCAGGGCGGTTCTGTCACCGGGGAGCTGTTTTTT
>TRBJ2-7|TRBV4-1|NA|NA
CASSQDRSTAYEQYF
TGCGCCAGCAGCCAAGATCGGAGTACCGCCTACGAGCAGTACTTC
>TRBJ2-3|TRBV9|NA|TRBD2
CASDSGTSATDTQYF
TGTGCCAGCGATTCCGGGACTAGCGCCACAGATACGCAGTATTTT
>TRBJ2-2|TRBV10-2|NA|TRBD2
CASSTPGLAGGPSNTGELFF
TGCGCCAGCAGTACCCCGGGACTAGCGGGAGGGCCGTCGAACACCGGGGAGCTGTTTTTT
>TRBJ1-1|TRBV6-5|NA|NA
CASSLQGHTEAFF
TGTGCCAGCAGTTTACAGGGCCACACTGAAGCTTTCTTT
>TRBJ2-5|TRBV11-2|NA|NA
CASSLEWGGAETQYF
TGTGCCAGCAGCTTAGAATGGGGAGGCGCGGAGACCCAGTACTTC
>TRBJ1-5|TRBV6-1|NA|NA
CASSEVDRRRNQPQHF
TGTGCCAGCAGTGAAGTTGACCGCAGGCGCAATCAGCCCCAGCATTTT
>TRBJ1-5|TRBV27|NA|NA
CASSLSWGSREDQPQHF
TGTGCCAGCAGTTTATCCTGGGGAAGTAGGGAGGATCAGCCCCAGCATTTT
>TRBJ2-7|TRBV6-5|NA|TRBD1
CASSSGQGYEQYF
TGTGCCAGCAGTTCGGGACAGGGGTACGAGCAGTACTTC
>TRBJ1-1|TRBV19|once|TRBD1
CASSIVQGATEAFF
TGTGCCAGTAGTATAGTGCAGGGGGCAACTGAAGCTTTCTTT
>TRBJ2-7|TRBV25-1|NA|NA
CASSWGFSYEQYF
TGTGCCAGCAGTTGGGGCTTTAGCTACGAGCAGTACTTC
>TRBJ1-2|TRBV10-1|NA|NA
CASSEACRCNYGYTF
TGCGCCAGCAGTGAGGCCTGCCGGTGTAACTATGGCTACACCTTC
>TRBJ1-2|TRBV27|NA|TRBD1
CASSLSPGQGGVYGYTF
TGTGCCAGCAGTTTATCGCCGGGGCAGGGGGGTGTCTATGGCTACACCTTC
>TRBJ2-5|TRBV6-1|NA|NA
CASSEQSGYQETQYF
TGTGCCAGCAGTGAACAGTCCGGGTACCAAGAGACCCAGTACTTC
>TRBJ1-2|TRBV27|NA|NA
CASGPIYGYTF
TGTGCCAGCGGGCCGATCTATGGCTACACCTTC
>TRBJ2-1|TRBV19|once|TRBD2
CASRLSSGGYNEQFF
TGTGCCAGTAGGTTATCCAGCGGGGGCTACAATGAGCAGTTCTTC
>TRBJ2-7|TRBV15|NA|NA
CATSRPPVQPGESLYEQYF
TGTGCCACCAGCCGGCCACCGGTTCAGCCGGGAGAATCTCTGTACGAGCAGTACTTC
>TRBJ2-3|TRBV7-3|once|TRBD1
CASSLTGQGVPTDTQYF
TGTGCCAGCAGCTTAACGGGACAGGGTGTCCCCACAGATACGCAGTATTTT
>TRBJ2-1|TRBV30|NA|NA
CAWSRGSGEQFF
TGTGCCTGGAGTCGAGGCAGTGGTGAGCAGTTCTTC
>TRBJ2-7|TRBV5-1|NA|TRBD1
CASSLDRYEQYF
TGCGCCAGCAGCCTGGACAGGTACGAGCAGTACTTC
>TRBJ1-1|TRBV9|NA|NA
CASSPSRAFF
TGTGCCAGCAGCCCCTCGAGAGCTTTCTTT